This TCR beta chain was captured by sequencing in a study of response to subunit inactivated influenza vaccine. TCRdb passed the RT-PCR reads through MiXCR, listing each CDR3 protein once. In the table there are approximately 500,000 distinct CDR3 sequences, approximately 13% of which are singletons. Trimming at V came to 7 bases and at J to 0 bases, leaving 3 bases not matched to a gene. The CDR3 extends over 14 amino acids. The germline gives CDR1 LNHNV, CDR2 YYDKDF (reference sequence). The chain couples TRBV15 to TRBJ2-1, with 7 positions matching TRBD2. The sample here was PBMCs from blood, taken roughly 6 weeks after vaccination. The clonotype originates from a man aged 45 to 65 who received an inactivated influenza vaccine. The CDR3: CATMGGSSYNEQFF. The CDR3 DNA sequence: TGTGCCACCATGGGAGGGAGCTCCTACAATGAGCAGTTCTTC.